These 28 T cell receptor beta chains originate from one sample sequenced in a study of blood T cell repertoires in COVID-19. Produced via immunoSEQ multiplex PCR; TCRdb's table is partial and in-frame only. This table holds about 140,000 clones, 84% found once. The sample comprised peripheral blood. These receptors were obtained from an elderly woman in a cohort sampled during active or convalescent COVID-19.

The chain links TRBV4-1 to TRBJ1-4, with D possibly being TRBD1 (5 bases). The germline V and J ends were trimmed by 3 bases and 8 bases, with 25 bases remaining between them. The germline V gene has CDR1 MGHRA and CDR2 YSYEKL. This CDR3 contains 18 residues. The CDR3 DNA reads as TGCGCCAGCAGCCAGAGTGGGAGACCGGGGGGAGCGAACGAAAAACTGTTTTTT. Translation gives CASSQSGRPGGANEKLFF.

The chain couples TRBV5-1 to TRBJ1-4, with TRBD1 identical over 9 bases. V shed 4 bases and J 5 bases; nucleotides not matched to a gene: 3. Per the germline V gene, CDR1 is SGHRS and CDR2 is YFSETQ. The CDR3 contains 14 residues. The CDR3 sequence is CASSRQGGNEKLFF. The CDR3 nucleotides read TGCGCCAGCAGCAGACAGGGGGGAAATGAAAAACTGTTTTTT.

The rearrangement uses TRBV9 and TRBJ1-1; D perhaps matches TRBD1 (5 bases). Trimming shortened V by 0 bases and J by 3 bases, and 12 bases separated the two germline ends. This CDR3 is 15 amino acids long. From germline, CDR1 is SGDLS and CDR2 YYNGEE. CDR3 nucleotide sequence: TGTGCCAGCAGCGTAGTAAGGCAGGGCCACACTGAAGCTTTCTTT. Residues: CASSVVRQGHTEAFF.

CDR3: CASKADNQETQYF. DNA of the CDR3: TGTGCCAGCAAGGCGGACAACCAAGAGACCCAGTACTTC. The chain links TRBV7-9 to TRBJ2-5; possible D gene TRBD1, 5 bases. Germline CDR1 is SEHNR and CDR2 is FQNEAQ (reference sequence). The CDR3 length is 13 residues. The ends were cut back, 7 bases at V and 0 bases at J, with 9 bases in the middle. The complete variable domain, with remaining parts taken from reference TRBV7-9 and TRBJ2-5, reads DTGVSQNPRHKITKRGQNVTFRCDPISEHNRLYWYRQTLGQGPEFLTYFQNEAQLEKSRLLSDRFSAERPKGSFSTLEIQRTEQGDSAMYLCASKADNQETQYFGPGTRLLVL.

This clone turned up a few times. The chain combines TRBV19 with TRBJ1-5, with TRBD1 identical over 9 bases. This CDR3 comprises 15 residues. After removal of 3 bases from V and 7 bases from J, the junction contained 7 bases not matched to a gene. CDR1 LNHDA and CDR2 SQIVND come from the germline V gene (reference sequence). CDR3 in DNA: TGTGCCAGTAGTATGGGGACAGGGAGGATACAGCCCCAGCATTTT. It codes for CASSMGTGRIQPQHF.

The sample holds a few counts of this clone. The V call is TRBV6-5, the J call TRBJ1-6, with 7 bases lining up with TRBD1. The CDR3 contains 15 residues. J gave up 9 bases and V 6 bases, and 11 bases lay outside the gene matches. The V gene's germline CDR1 is MNHEY and CDR2 SVGAGI. CDR3 in DNA: TGTGCCAGCAGGCGAACAGGGGCCCAGAGTTCACCCCTCCACTTT. This sequence encodes CASRRTGAQSSPLHF.

The chain has TRBV18 and TRBJ2-1; TRBD1 might be the D (6 bases). The ends were cut back, 2 bases at V and 3 bases at J, with 17 bases in the middle. The germline CDR1 and CDR2 sequences are KGHSH and LQKENI. The CDR3 loop spans 17 amino acids. CDR3 in amino acids: CASSPRVGTLIYNEQFF. The DNA for the CDR3 is TGTGCCAGCTCACCAAGGGTCGGGACACTTATCTACAATGAGCAGTTCTTC. Filled out from reference TRBV18 and TRBJ2-1, the complete variable domain reads NAGVMQNPRHLVRRRGQEARLRCSPMKGHSHVYWYRQLPEEGLKFMVYLQKENIIDESGMPKERFSAEFPKEGPSILRIQQVVRGDSAAYFCASSPRVGTLIYNEQFFGPGTRLTVL.

There are a few counts of this clone. The CDR3 loop reads CASSLGTASGELFF. For the CDR3, the DNA is TGCGCCAGCAGCTTGGGGACAGCATCCGGGGAGCTGTTTTTT. This chain links TRBV5-1 with TRBJ2-2, with D perhaps matching TRBD1 (6 bases). This CDR3 is 14 amino acids long. Germline CDR1 is SGHRS and CDR2 is YFSETQ. Trimming left V 0 bases short and J 6 bases short, with 9 bases between.

This clone was detected only a few times. This rearrangement joins TRBV6-5 to TRBJ1-2, with 8 positions matching TRBD1. The junction had 2 bases not matched to a gene; V was cut back by 10 bases and J by 4 bases. CDR1 and CDR2 (germline): MNHEY, SVGAGI. The CDR3 extends over 11 amino acids. As DNA, the CDR3 is TGTGCCACCACAGGGGGCTATGGCTACACCTTC. Translating gives CATTGGYGYTF.

The V gene is TRBV7-2, the J gene TRBJ1-4, with D perhaps matching TRBD1 (6 bases). Deletions cut 0 bases from V and 0 bases from J, with 8 bases between. The CDR3 runs 16 residues. CDR1 is SGHTA and CDR2 is FQGNSA in the germline V gene. The CDR3, as DNA: TGTGCCAGCAGCTTAGCTGGGACATCAACTAATGAAAAACTGTTTTTT. This sequence encodes CASSLAGTSTNEKLFF.

The chain uses TRBV6-1 and TRBJ2-3; TRBD2 might be the D (5 bases). This CDR3 region has 15 residues. CDR1 MNHNS and CDR2 SASEGT come from the germline V gene. V was trimmed by 3 bases and J by 7 bases, leaving 17 bases between them. CDR3 residues: CASSDSLLASYTQYF. The CDR3 region has the DNA TGTGCCAGCAGTGATAGTCTGCTAGCATCATATACGCAGTATTTT.

The chain joins TRBV5-1 to TRBJ1-1; TRBD1 matches 9 bases. Germline loops: CDR1 SGHRS, CDR2 YFSETQ. Trimming cost V 0 bases and J 5 bases; bases outside gene matches: 5. CDR3 size: 15 residues. As DNA, the CDR3 is TGCGCCAGCAGCTTGGTACAGGGGGCGGGTACTGAAGCTTTCTTT. Amino acids: CASSLVQGAGTEAFF.

The chain combines TRBV5-7 with TRBJ2-7, with D uncertain. TRBV5-7 is an ORF; its function is uncertain. The V end was cut by 1 base, the J end by 6 bases, with 8 bases between. This CDR3 has 12 amino acids. In nucleotides, the CDR3 is TGTGCCAGCAGCTTGCCTGTTAGCGAGCAGTACGTC. This codes for CASSLPVSEQYV.

J is TRBJ2-1 and V is TRBV20-1; possible D gene TRBD1, 6 bases. Germline CDR1 DFQATT, CDR2 SNEGSKA (reference sequence). The CDR3 extends over 11 amino acids. V lost 6 bases and J 12 bases, leaving 15 bases between the germline ends. CDR3 region: CSAYGGKVQFF. CDR3 nucleotide sequence: TGCAGTGCGTATGGGGGCAAGGTGCAGTTCTTC.

J is TRBJ1-3 and V is TRBV6-5; TRBD1 is a possible D gene (5 bases). The CDR3 covers 14 residues. Germline V gene data show CDR1 as MNHEY and CDR2 as SVGAGI. With 5 bases removed from V and 2 bases from J, the gap between germline ends came to 10 bases. CDR3 in amino acids: CASSITGAGNTIYF. CDR3 nucleotide sequence: TGTGCCAGCAGTATTACAGGTGCTGGAAACACCATATATTTT.

This clone was counted between two and nine times. The CDR3 region is CASSSLRLAGARNEQFF. The CDR3 coding sequence is TGTGCCAGCAGCTCCCTTAGGCTAGCGGGGGCAAGGAATGAGCAGTTCTTC. The chain has TRBV11-2 and TRBJ2-1, with 10 bases that match TRBD2. The CDR3 covers 17 residues. With 4 bases clipped from V and 7 bases from J, the junction kept 13 bases outside the gene matches. Germline CDR1 SGHAT, CDR2 FQNNGV.

This clone has just one count. CDR3 residues: CATSDPGGPDPTANYGYTF. CDR3 in DNA: TGTGCCACCAGTGACCCGGGGGGCCCGGACCCCACTGCCAACTATGGCTACACCTTC. This chain joins TRBV24-1 and TRBJ1-2, with D perhaps matching TRBD1 (6 bases). V dropped 4 bases and J dropped 2 bases, with 25 bases sitting between them. Germline loops: CDR1 KGHDR, CDR2 SFDVKD. The CDR3 has 19 residues.

In this sample, this clone turned up a few times. V usage is TRBV6-2 or TRBV6-3 and J usage is TRBJ2-5; possibly TRBD1 for D (5 bases). The V gene lost 0 bases and the J gene lost 10 bases, with 6 bases spanning the gap. Germline V gene data show CDR1 as MNHEY and CDR2 as SVGEGT. This CDR3 is built from 11 residues. CDR3 in DNA: TGTGCCAGCAGTTACTCCCAGGGCCAGTACTTC. It specifies CASSYSQGQYF.

The gene calls are TRBV2 and TRBJ1-2; 8 bases match TRBD1. CDR3 length: 14 amino acids. The ends lost 1 base at V and 7 bases at J; junction bases unmatched: 5. Germline V gene sequence: CDR1 SNHLY, CDR2 FYNNEI. For the CDR3, the DNA is TGTGCCAGCAGTGAAGGAAGGACAGGGTTTGGCTACACCTTC. This translates into CASSEGRTGFGYTF.

The chain links TRBV11-2 to TRBJ1-3; no firm D call. Germline V gene data show CDR1 as SGHAT and CDR2 as FQNNGV. This CDR3 spans 12 amino acids. V was clipped by 6 bases and J by 7 bases, with 10 bases between them. In nucleotides, the CDR3 is TGTGCCAGCAGTCACCAACGGAACACCATATATTTT. Amino acids: CASSHQRNTIYF.

The J gene is TRBJ2-7, the V gene TRBV28; D is possibly TRBD2 (7 bases). Germline loops: CDR1 MDHEN, CDR2 SYDVKM. CDR3 length equals 16 residues. V lost 5 bases, J lost 2 bases, and 19 bases lay in between. The CDR3 region is CASSTPGGGRAYEQYV. The CDR3 DNA reads TGTGCCAGCAGTACCCCTGGCGGGGGCCGTGCCTACGAGCAGTACGTC.

This clone was seen only a few times. V usage is TRBV19 and J usage is TRBJ1-1, with D unresolved. Germline V gene lookup returns CDR1 LNHDA and CDR2 SQIVND (reference sequence). The V and J ends lost 7 bases and 1 base respectively, with 10 bases between them. There are 13 residues in the CDR3. The CDR3 is CASTVYENTEAFF. CDR3 sequence (DNA): TGTGCCAGTACGGTATATGAGAACACTGAAGCTTTCTTT.

The chain uses TRBV6-6 and TRBJ2-3; D unclear. The germline V gene encodes CDR1 MNHNY and CDR2 SVGAGI (reference sequence). The V end lost 0 bases, the J end lost 4 bases, and 2 bases lay between the germline ends. The CDR3 has 12 residues. CDR3 sequence (DNA): TGTGCCAGCAGTTACTCCTCAGATACGCAGTATTTT. This sequence encodes CASSYSSDTQYF.

This chain uses TRBV5-4 with TRBJ1-6; TRBD1 aligns across 9 bases. CDR3 length: 15 amino acids. Unmatched junction bases numbered 4, after V lost 0 bases and J lost 9 bases. The germline V gene encodes CDR1 SGHNT and CDR2 YYREEE (reference sequence). The CDR3 nucleotides are TGTGCCAGCAGCTTGGGGGACAGGGTAGGTTCACCCCTCCACTTT. Its protein product is CASSLGDRVGSPLHF.

The rearrangement joins TRBV5-1 to TRBJ1-2, with no clear D. The CDR3 sequence is 15 residues long. With 0 bases removed from V and 8 bases from J, the gap between germline ends came to 17 bases. Germline-derived CDR1 and CDR2 are SGHRS and YFSETQ. CDR3 sequence reads: CASSLDSGPVWGYTF. CDR3 bases: TGCGCCAGCAGCTTGGATTCAGGCCCGGTGTGGGGCTACACCTTC.

Concerning this clone: The junction departs from the called germline gene at one end, perhaps through a read error. CDR3 protein: CASSLAGRRETQYF. The CDR3 nucleotides are TGTGCCAGCAGCCTAGCGGGGAGGCGGGAGACCCAGTACTTC. The chain joins TRBV7-2 to TRBJ2-5; 9 positions match TRBD2. This CDR3 is built from 14 residues. Germline V lookup: CDR1 SGHTA, CDR2 FQGNSA.

This chain uses TRBV5-1 with TRBJ2-7; 7 bases fit TRBD1. J gave up 4 bases and V 4 bases, and 8 bases lay outside the gene matches. The V gene's germline CDR1 is SGHRS and CDR2 YFSETQ. The CDR3 extends over 14 amino acids. The CDR3 sequence: CASSSNPGQYEQYF. Here the CDR3 DNA reads TGCGCCAGCAGCAGCAACCCGGGACAGTACGAGCAGTACTTC.

The chain couples TRBV7-9 to TRBJ1-4; D not resolved. Trimming took 4 bases from V and 2 from J, leaving 11 bases between them. This CDR3 is 15 amino acids long. CDR1 is SEHNR and CDR2 is FQNEAQ in the germline V gene (reference sequence). The CDR3 DNA follows: TGTGCCAGCAGCTCCCCAGGCCCCACTAATGAAAAACTGTTTTTT. This sequence encodes CASSSPGPTNEKLFF.